Reported below is one T cell receptor beta chain. These data are taken from a study of T cells after posttransplantation cyclophosphamide. Using immunoSEQ multiplex PCR, the repertoire was profiled, and TCRdb retains in-frame clones only, with some absent. The table has over 3,500 clones, approximately 80% seen once; the top ten hold less than 50%. Treatment was busulfan-fludarabine conditioning, a marrow graft, and cyclophosphamide on days +3 and +4. The ends lost 6 bases at V and 8 bases at J; junction bases unmatched: 6. The germline CDR1 and CDR2 sequences are MNHEY and SVGAGI. The length of the CDR3 is 12 residues.

The V gene is TRBV6-5, the J gene TRBJ1-2; 7 bases are a match to TRBD1. This sequence originates from a male patient in his fifties who received an allogeneic stem cell transplant from an unrelated donor, was CMV-positive, and had acute GVHD only. The graft donor may have contributed some T cells. The sequences come from PBMCs, collected less than 30 days after a stem cell transplant with posttransplant cyclophosphamide. CDR3: CASRRQGGGYTF. The CDR3 DNA reads as TGTGCCAGCAGACGACAGGGTGGCGGCTACACCTTC.